This T cell receptor beta chain was identified in a study of human CD4 T cells and Enterobacteriaceae. All CD4+ cells other than CD45RA+CCR7+CD95- naive cells were sorted as memory, over 98% pure. Blood from healthy donors was obtained in Switzerland from donation centers. CD4 and CD14 magnetic microbeads positively selected total CD4+ T cells and monocytes. Sorted cells lacked CD8+, CD14+, CD16+, CD56+, CD19+ and CD25-bright cells. Detection sensitivity for ex vivo total memory CD4+ was one cell in 200,000. The repertoire was sequenced with immunoSEQ multiplex PCR; TCRdb's copy has only in-frame clones and lacks some. Of roughly 30,000 clones detected, 82% appear once; the ten largest clones hold over 1.5%. The ends were cut back, 7 bases at V and 5 bases at J, with 14 bases in the middle. CDR3 length equals 12 residues. Germline assignment: CDR1 SQVTM and CDR2 ANQGSEA.

Input material: memory CD4+ T cells from blood. The rearrangement joins TRBV29-1 to TRBJ1-1, with a possible D match to TRBD1 (5 bases). This receptor was taken from a human donor in good health. CDR3: CSARDFGTEAFF. The CDR3, as DNA: TGCAGCGCCCGGGACTTTGGGACTGAAGCTTTCTTT.